This T cell receptor beta chain was obtained from a study of cytomegalovirus exposure and HLA in healthy donors. Study-wide points: Associated with cytomegalovirus, according to the listing, were 150 to 200 TCR beta chains.

Use of 60 Vbeta and 13 Jbeta primers characterized the PCR. Clones were read by immunoSEQ multiplex PCR, and TCRdb kept only the in-frame ones, dropping some. The table includes around 170,000 clones, around 82% detected once. Comments on this clone: The antigen remains unidentified.

V was pared by 6 bases and J by 1 base, with 10 bases between. This CDR3 is 14 amino acids long. Looked up from germline, CDR1 is WNHNN and CDR2 is SYGVQD (reference sequence). The chain combines TRBV10-1 with TRBJ2-1, with TRBD2 as a possible D gene (6 bases). The sequence was collected from a woman aged 30 to 39 in good health and CMV-seropositive. Source material: PBMCs. CDR3 nucleotide sequence: TGCGCCAGCAGCGCTGGGGGGTCCTACAATGAGCAGTTCTTC. It translates to CASSAGGSYNEQFF.